The 32 T cell receptor beta chains presented below share a single source sample, sequenced in a study of T cells in Graves' hyperthyroidism and ophthalmopathy (dated by TCRdb to between 2018 and 2020). Library preparation employed multiplex PCR. TCRdb names Illumina HiSeq 2000 as the instrument used. TCR beta CDR3 regions were amplified from RNA transcripts. For the first round of RT-PCR on the TCR CDR3, the HTBI primer set was used together with the Qiagen OneStep RT-PCR kit. TCRdb trimmed the raw reads at Q25, called clones with MiXCR and kept productive beta chains. Every entry covers one CDR3 protein and lists the most common genes and DNA from its rows. The sample table records hundreds of thousands of distinct CDR3 sequences; about 16% of these occur just once. The top ten clones comprise less than 4.5% of the sample. Specimen: blood. These receptors originate from a woman aged 25-40 years with Graves' hyperthyroidism.

This clonotype was counted at least ten times. The V call is TRBV3-1, the J call TRBJ1-4, with D hard to call. This CDR3 has 13 amino acids. Germline V CDR1 and CDR2: LGHDT, YNNKEL (reference sequence). Between the trimmed V and J ends, which lost 4 bases and 6 bases, there was a span of 9 bases. The CDR3 nucleotides are TGTGCCAGCAGCCTCCGGGGTCATGAAAAACTGTTTTTT. Translating gives CASSLRGHEKLFF.

This clonotype has only a few counts. The chain is built from TRBV9 and TRBJ2-5; no clear D gene. CDR3 length equals 13 residues. V was cut by 0 bases and J by 3 bases, with 6 bases left in between. Germline CDR1 is SGDLS and CDR2 is YYNGEE. The CDR3 region has the DNA TGTGCCAGCAGCGTAGGCGCTAAAGAGACCCAGTACTTC. Its translation: CASSVGAKETQYF.

The chain employs TRBV7-2 and TRBJ2-7; TRBD2 agrees at 11 bases. The CDR3 extends over 14 amino acids. Germline V gene lookup returns CDR1 SGHTA and CDR2 FQGNSA. After removal of 5 bases from V and 3 bases from J, the junction contained 3 bases not matched to a gene. The CDR3 sequence: CASSNSGRVYEQYF. For the CDR3, the DNA is TGTGCCAGCAGCAATAGCGGGAGGGTCTACGAGCAGTACTTC.

This clonotype was recorded many times. The J gene is TRBJ2-1, the V gene TRBV27; TRBD1 might be the D (5 bases). V was pared by 6 bases and J by 5 bases, with 8 bases between. Germline lookup yields CDR1 MNHEY and CDR2 SMNVEV (reference sequence). CDR3 length: 12 amino acids. The CDR3 sequence is CASSPTDNEQFF. For the CDR3, the DNA is TGTGCCAGCAGCCCGACAGACAATGAGCAGTTCTTC.

The chain is built from TRBV12-5 and TRBJ1-3; the D gene is possibly TRBD1 (6 bases). The CDR3 is made up of 19 amino acids. V shed 1 base and J shed 0 bases, with 19 bases lying between them. From germline, CDR1 is LGHNT and CDR2 FRNRAP. CDR3 residues: CASGLGPDRTSYSGNTIYF. As DNA, the CDR3 is TGTGCTAGTGGTTTGGGACCCGACAGGACCTCTTACTCTGGAAACACCATATATTTT.

This clonotype was seen ten or more times. The CDR3: CSAPDRPNTEAFF. DNA for the CDR3: TGCAGTGCTCCCGACAGGCCGAACACTGAAGCTTTCTTT. This chain uses TRBV20-1 with TRBJ1-1; possibly TRBD1 for D (6 bases). CDR1 is DFQATT, CDR2 SNEGSKA, per germline (reference sequence). V was pared by 5 bases and J by 1 base, with 11 bases between. The length of the CDR3 is 13 residues.

This clonotype was seen only a few times. This sequence joins TRBV7-2 and TRBJ2-7, with TRBD1 identical over 8 bases. CDR3 size: 15 residues. The J segment lost 2 bases and the V segment lost 2 bases, leaving 5 bases of the junction unmatched. Germline loops: CDR1 SGHTA, CDR2 FQGNSA. CDR3 region: CASSLKQGDTYEQYF. The CDR3 DNA is TGTGCCAGCAGCTTAAAACAGGGGGATACCTACGAGCAGTACTTC.

This clonotype has more than one count but fewer than ten. The chain couples TRBV19 to TRBJ2-7; 12 positions agree with TRBD2. With 1 base clipped from V and 3 bases from J, the junction kept 1 base outside the gene matches. The germline gives CDR1 LNHDA, CDR2 SQIVND (reference sequence). This CDR3 has 15 residues. For the CDR3, the DNA is TGTGCCAGTAGTATAGTGGGACTAGCGGGCTACGAGCAGTACTTC. Protein sequence: CASSIVGLAGYEQYF.

This clonotype has ten or more counts. The J gene is TRBJ2-7, the V gene TRBV11-1; 7 bases are shared with TRBD1. The germline V gene has CDR1 SGHAT and CDR2 FQDESV (reference sequence). The CDR3 covers 13 residues. Unmatched junction bases numbered 5, after V lost 5 bases and J lost 4 bases. The CDR3 sequence is CASSPDRRYEQYF. The CDR3 bases are TGTGCCAGCAGCCCGGACAGGAGATACGAGCAGTACTTC.

This clonotype was seen a handful of times. This chain uses TRBV6-5 with TRBJ2-7; tentatively, D is TRBD1 (6 bases). Trimming cost V 2 bases and J 0 bases, with 11 bases left between them. Germline V gene sequence: CDR1 MNHEY, CDR2 SVGAGI. The CDR3 is 15 residues long. CDR3 in DNA: TGTGCCAGCAGTTACAGGACAGCATCCTCCTACGAGCAGTACTTC. This codes for CASSYRTASSYEQYF.

The chain employs TRBV6-2 or TRBV6-3 and TRBJ2-4; possible D gene TRBD2, 6 bases. The CDR3 loop spans 12 amino acids. Germline loops: CDR1 MNHEY, CDR2 SVGEGT. With 5 bases removed from V and 10 bases from J, the gap between germline ends came to 12 bases. The CDR3 DNA reads TGTGCCAGCAGTGCGGAGGGGAGGATTCAGTACTTC. It is translated as CASSAEGRIQYF.

This clonotype appeared many times. The J gene is TRBJ2-5, the V gene TRBV15; 7 bases agree with TRBD1. The CDR3 extends over 14 amino acids. With V trimmed by 3 bases and J by 2 bases, 3 bases remained unmatched. Germline-derived CDR1 and CDR2 are LNHNV and YYDKDF (reference sequence). The chain's CDR3 is CATSSRQGQETQYF. The DNA for the CDR3 is TGTGCCACCAGCAGCCGACAGGGACAAGAGACCCAGTACTTC.

The CDR3 loop is CASRPTGLAGESDEQFF. CDR3 in DNA: TGTGCCAGCAGGCCTACCGGACTAGCGGGAGAGTCTGATGAGCAGTTCTTC. V is TRBV12-3 or TRBV12-4 and J is TRBJ2-1, with TRBD2 matching over 13 bases. Trimming took 6 bases from V and 8 from J; bases not matched to a gene: 13. This CDR3 has 17 amino acids.

This clonotype appeared a few times. The chain has TRBV6-2 or TRBV6-3 and TRBJ2-1, with unresolved D. CDR3 length equals 14 residues. The V end was cut by 0 bases, the J end by 7 bases, with 10 bases between. The germline V gene encodes CDR1 MNHEY and CDR2 SVGEGT. CDR3 DNA: TGTGCCAGCAGTTACTCGGCCTCCCGGAATGAGCAGTTCTTC. Translated, it gives CASSYSASRNEQFF.

This clonotype was counted a few times. V is TRBV9 and J is TRBJ2-1; 9 bases are shared with TRBD2. Germline V CDR1 and CDR2: SGDLS, YYNGEE. CDR3 length equals 15 residues. The V segment lost 0 bases and the J segment 4 bases; nucleotides outside the gene matches: 2. The CDR3 DNA follows: TGTGCCAGCAGCGTAGAAGCGGGAGGATACAATGAGCAGTTCTTC. Protein sequence: CASSVEAGGYNEQFF.

A few counts support this clonotype. J is TRBJ2-7 and V is TRBV25-1; 12 nucleotides line up with TRBD2. J was trimmed by 2 bases and V by 8 bases; bases with no gene match: 4. In germline, CDR1 is MGHDK, CDR2 SYGVNS. The CDR3 loop spans 14 amino acids. CDR3 region: CASRRTSGTYEQYF. Written as DNA, the CDR3 is TGTGCCAGCCGAAGGACTAGCGGGACCTACGAGCAGTACTTC.

This clonotype was seen more than once but under ten times. V gene TRBV7-2 combines with J gene TRBJ1-2; D call uncertain. Deletions cut 6 bases from V and 5 bases from J, with 19 bases between. The CDR3 is 15 residues long. The germline V gene encodes CDR1 SGHTA and CDR2 FQGNSA. Written as DNA, the CDR3 is TGTGCCAGCAGTCCATCTTATCCCGAAAATTATGGCTACACCTTC. Translation gives CASSPSYPENYGYTF. Drawing the rest from reference TRBV7-2 and TRBJ1-2, the complete variable domain is GAGVSQSPSNKVTEKGKDVELRCDPISGHTALYWYRQSLGQGLEFLIYFQGNSAPDKSGLPSDRFSAERTGGSVSTLTIQRTQQEDSAVYLCASSPSYPENYGYTFGSGTRLTVV.

This clonotype was detected many times. V is TRBV20-1 and J is TRBJ1-5; 7 bases line up with TRBD1. This CDR3 is 15 amino acids long. Germline lookup yields CDR1 DFQATT and CDR2 SNEGSKA (reference sequence). Trimming cost V 0 bases and J 1 base; bases outside gene matches: 3. CDR3 DNA sequence: TGCAGTGCTAGAGATCCAGGGGGAAGCAATCAGCCCCAGCATTTT. This gives the protein CSARDPGGSNQPQHF.

This clonotype occurred many times. The V and J genes are TRBV6-1 and TRBJ2-4; D is perhaps TRBD1 or TRBD2 (5 bases each). The V end was cut by 3 bases, the J end by 8 bases, with 20 bases between. From germline, CDR1 is MNHNS and CDR2 SASEGT. There are 16 residues in the CDR3. CDR3: CASSDRDLLDADIQYF. Here the CDR3 DNA reads TGTGCCAGCAGTGACCGGGACCTACTGGACGCGGACATTCAGTACTTC.

This clonotype was found many times. The genes are TRBV11-2 and TRBJ2-5; either TRBD1 or TRBD2 may fit D (5 bases each). Trimming removed 5 bases from V and 0 bases from J, with 7 bases in between. Germline V lookup: CDR1 SGHAT, CDR2 FQNNGV. The CDR3 totals 13 residues. The CDR3 coding sequence is TGTGCCAGCAGCCGGGGCCACCAAGAGACCCAGTACTTC. Protein: CASSRGHQETQYF.

V is TRBV7-9 and J is TRBJ2-1; 10 nucleotides match TRBD2. The CDR3 sequence is 14 residues long. V dropped 1 base and J dropped 16; count of bases not matched to a gene: 10. Germline V CDR1 and CDR2: SEHNR, FQNEAQ (reference sequence). CDR3: CASSLVKPSGSYFF. The CDR3 DNA sequence: TGTGCCAGCAGCTTAGTTAAGCCTAGCGGGAGTTACTTCTTC. The whole variable domain, remainder taken from reference TRBV7-9 and TRBJ2-1, is DTGVSQNPRHKITKRGQNVTFRCDPISEHNRLYWYRQTLGQGPEFLTYFQNEAQLEKSRLLSDRFSAERPKGSFSTLEIQRTEQGDSAMYLCASSLVKPSGSYFFGPGTRLTVL.

This clonotype has a count of ten or more. The chain joins TRBV6-1 to TRBJ2-1; TRBD2 matches 16 bases. The trim removed 5 bases at V and 6 bases at J, leaving 4 bases unmatched. From germline, CDR1 is MNHNS and CDR2 SASEGT. The CDR3 loop spans 16 amino acids. The CDR3: CASSWGLAGGGNEQFF. For the CDR3, the DNA is TGTGCCAGCAGTTGGGGACTAGCGGGAGGGGGCAATGAGCAGTTCTTC.

The chain recombines TRBV20-1 with TRBJ2-1, with 11 positions matching TRBD1. V shed 2 bases, J shed 3 bases, and the junction held 6 bases outside the gene matches. This CDR3 has 16 residues. CDR1 DFQATT and CDR2 SNEGSKA come from the germline V gene (reference sequence). The CDR3 DNA is TGCAGTGCTAGATCCCCGGACAGGGGGCTCTACAATGAGCAGTTCTTC. It yields the protein CSARSPDRGLYNEQFF.

This clonotype has at least ten counts. The chain couples TRBV28 to TRBJ2-5, with no clear D. Germline values: CDR1 MDHEN, CDR2 SYDVKM. The length of the CDR3 is 15 residues. Trimming removed 7 bases at V and 4 bases at J, with 19 bases between. Here the CDR3 reads CASNKFQGPGETQYF. Here the CDR3 DNA reads TGTGCCAGCAACAAATTTCAAGGGCCCGGAGAGACCCAGTACTTC. Variable domain in full (rest from reference TRBV28 and TRBJ2-5): DVKVTQSSRYLVKRTGEKVFLECVQDMDHENMFWYRQDPGLGLRLIYFSYDVKMKEKGDIPEGYSVSREKKERFSLILESASTNQTSMYLCASNKFQGPGETQYFGPGTRLLVL.

This clonotype was picked up many times. This rearrangement joins TRBV3-1 to TRBJ2-1, with 13 bases matching TRBD2. The V segment lost 0 bases and the J segment 8 bases; nucleotides outside the gene matches: 1. The germline gives CDR1 LGHDT, CDR2 YNNKEL (reference sequence). The CDR3 runs 15 residues. The CDR3 bases are TGTGCCAGCAGCCAAGAAACTAGCGGGAGGGATGAGCAGTTCTTC. Protein sequence: CASSQETSGRDEQFF.

The J gene is TRBJ1-1, the V gene TRBV6-1; D possibly corresponds to TRBD1 (6 bases). Between the trimmed V and J ends, which lost 6 bases and 0 bases, there was a span of 11 bases. The CDR3 spans 14 residues. The germline V gene has CDR1 MNHNS and CDR2 SASEGT. In DNA form, the CDR3 reads TGTGCCAGCAGCCCGGGACACCTGAACACTGAAGCTTTCTTT. Translated, it gives CASSPGHLNTEAFF.

This clonotype occurred many times. V and J are TRBV5-1 and TRBJ2-1; 8 bases are shared with TRBD1. This CDR3 comprises 14 residues. From germline, CDR1 is SGHRS and CDR2 YFSETQ. The V gene end was trimmed by 3 bases and the J gene end by 4 bases; junction bases not matched to a gene: 3. This CDR3 is CASSWTGIYNEQFF. The CDR3 DNA reads TGCGCCAGCAGCTGGACAGGGATTTACAATGAGCAGTTCTTC.

This clonotype came up a few times. The V gene is TRBV2, the J gene TRBJ2-5; 15 positions match TRBD2. CDR3 length: 17 residues. The V and J ends lost 5 bases and 5 bases, in that order; junction bases with no gene match: 9. Germline V gene data show CDR1 as SNHLY and CDR2 as FYNNEI. Here the CDR3 DNA reads TGTGCCAGCAGTTGGACTAGCGGGAGGGGGGTAGGGGAGACCCAGTACTTC. Protein sequence: CASSWTSGRGVGETQYF.

This clonotype showed up just once. A much bigger clone sits one base away, suggesting this may be a read error. V is TRBV28 and J is TRBJ2-2, with D perhaps TRBD1 (6 bases). There are 18 residues in the CDR3. Germline-derived CDR1 and CDR2 are MDHEN and SYDVKM. Here the CDR3 DNA reads TGTGCCAGCAGTTTAGGTGTGGGACAAGGGTCGTACACCAGGGAGCTGTTTTTT. This codes for CASSLGVGQGSYTRELFF.

The CDR3 sequence is CATDLGQGVPGNTIYF. In DNA, the CDR3 is TGTGCCACCGACCTGGGACAGGGCGTCCCTGGAAACACCATATATTTT. The chain joins TRBV19 to TRBJ1-3; 9 bases line up with TRBD1. With 10 bases clipped from V and 2 bases from J, the junction kept 12 bases outside the gene matches. This CDR3 is built from 16 residues. Germline CDR1 and CDR2: LNHDA and SQIVND (reference sequence).

J is TRBJ1-2 and V is TRBV18; TRBD1 matches 7 bases. The germline V gene encodes CDR1 KGHSH and CDR2 LQKENI. Trimming at V came to 3 bases and at J to 7 bases, leaving 11 bases not matched to a gene. This CDR3 is built from 15 residues. The DNA for the CDR3 is TGTGCCAGCTCACCCCAGGGGGGAACAAGCGGTGGCTACACCTTC. Translated: CASSPQGGTSGGYTF. Full variable domain (rest looked up from reference TRBV18 and TRBJ1-2): NAGVMQNPRHLVRRRGQEARLRCSPMKGHSHVYWYRQLPEEGLKFMVYLQKENIIDESGMPKERFSAEFPKEGPSILRIQQVVRGDSAAYFCASSPQGGTSGGYTFGSGTRLTVV.

Ten or more counts support this clonotype. The gene calls are TRBV29-1 and TRBJ1-1; D unresolved. The CDR3 is 12 amino acids. Germline V CDR1 and CDR2: SQVTM, ANQGSEA. V was trimmed by 7 bases and J by 7 bases, leaving 16 bases between them. CDR3 residues: CSADSTRSEAFF. The CDR3 DNA is TGCAGCGCGGACTCTACCCGGAGTGAAGCTTTCTTT.